The 18 T cell receptor beta chains reported below all come from one sample, sequenced in a study of T cells in Graves' hyperthyroidism and ophthalmopathy. The TCR beta CDR3 regions underwent amplification using RNA transcripts as the source. First-round RT-PCR with HTBI primers amplified the TCR CDR3 region. One entry per CDR3 protein, called by TCRdb with MiXCR from the multiplex PCR reads. The sample has around 620,000 distinct CDR3 sequences, 12% to 15% seen once. The material sequenced was blood. The receptors shown here come from a woman in her late teens or twenties with Graves' ophthalmopathy.

This rearrangement joins TRBV15 to TRBJ2-7, with a possible D match to TRBD1 (6 bases). Germline values: CDR1 LNHNV, CDR2 YYDKDF (reference sequence). Trimming pared 3 bases from V and 3 bases from J, leaving 15 bases between. This CDR3 comprises 15 residues. The CDR3 protein is CATSSIEDRIYEQYF. The CDR3, as DNA: TGTGCCACCAGCAGTATAGAGGACAGAATCTACGAGCAGTACTTC. Combining the CDR3 with reference TRBV15 and TRBJ2-7 gives the whole variable domain DAMVIQNPRYQVTQFGKPVTLSCSQTLNHNVMYWYQQKSSQAPKLLFHYYDKDFNNEADTPDNFQSRRPNTSFCFLDIRSPGLGDTAMYLCATSSIEDRIYEQYFGPGTRLTVT.

The gene calls are TRBV19 and TRBJ2-1; no clear D gene. The CDR3 has 17 residues. Germline V gene lookup returns CDR1 LNHDA and CDR2 SQIVND (reference sequence). V gave up 7 bases and J gave up 8 bases, with 27 bases separating them. The CDR3 region has the DNA TGTGCCAGTAACTGGCGCTTCTCCGATCTAAAGCTGGATGAGCAGTTCTTC. Translation gives CASNWRFSDLKLDEQFF.

Note on this clonotype: This sequence may be a read error, since a much larger clone differs from it by one base. V and J are TRBV6-1 and TRBJ2-5; perhaps D is TRBD1 or TRBD2 (5 bases each). The CDR3 is made up of 13 amino acids. The germline V gene has CDR1 MNHNS and CDR2 SASEGT. Trimming stripped 3 bases from V and 7 bases from J, with 12 bases between. CDR3 region: CASSDTLRGTQYF. The CDR3 coding sequence is TGTGCCAGCAGTGATACACTGAGGGGGACCCAGTACTTC.

This clonotype occurred many times. The CDR3, as DNA: TGTGCCAGCAGTCCGGGACAGGCTTATGAGCAGTTCTTC. Its translation is CASSPGQAYEQFF. This rearrangement joins TRBV12-3 or TRBV12-4 to TRBJ2-1, with TRBD1 identical over 8 bases. There are 13 residues in the CDR3. The V and J ends lost 5 bases and 8 bases, in that order; junction bases with no gene match: 5.

This sequence joins TRBV29-1 and TRBJ2-3; TRBD1 is a possible D gene (6 bases). This CDR3 has 15 residues. Trimming stripped 6 bases from V and 6 bases from J, with 22 bases between. From germline, CDR1 is SQVTM and CDR2 ANQGSEA. The CDR3 is CSVAPTRGGGDTQYF. For the CDR3, the DNA is TGCAGCGTCGCCCCCACCAGGGGCGGTGGGGATACGCAGTATTTT.

The chain recombines TRBV9 with TRBJ2-2; unclear D gene. The ends were cut back, 0 bases at V and 8 bases at J, with 5 bases in the middle. CDR3 length equals 12 residues. Germline assignment: CDR1 SGDLS and CDR2 YYNGEE. Written as DNA, the CDR3 is TGTGCCAGCAGCGTAGATCTAGGGGAGCTGTTTTTT. Translated, it gives CASSVDLGELFF.

This clonotype has ten or more counts. The chain carries TRBV5-4 and TRBJ2-5; D remains ambiguous. Germline V lookup: CDR1 SGHNT, CDR2 YYREEE (reference sequence). V lost 4 bases, J lost 1 base, and 5 bases lay in between. The CDR3 length is 12 residues. The DNA of the CDR3 is TGTGCCAGCAGCGTACCCCAAGAGACCCAGTACTTC. This codes for CASSVPQETQYF.

The chain links TRBV11-2 to TRBJ2-7, with 8 bases matching TRBD2. Germline V CDR1 and CDR2: SGHAT, FQNNGV. CDR3 length: 14 residues. J lost 3 bases, V lost 5 bases, and 6 bases had no gene match. The DNA of the CDR3 is TGTGCCAGCAGCACTAGCGGTAGATACTACGAGCAGTACTTC. Translating gives CASSTSGRYYEQYF. The complete variable domain, with remaining parts taken from reference TRBV11-2 and TRBJ2-7, reads EAGVAQSPRYKIIEKRQSVAFWCNPISGHATLYWYQQILGQGPKLLIQFQNNGVVDDSQLPKDRFSAERLKGVDSTLKIQPAKLEDSAVYLCASSTSGRYYEQYFGPGTRLTVT.

At least ten counts were recorded for this clonotype. The genes are TRBV20-1 and TRBJ2-5; no clear D. Germline-derived CDR1 and CDR2 are DFQATT and SNEGSKA (reference sequence). This CDR3 has 13 amino acids. The V and J ends lost 3 bases and 0 bases respectively, with 8 bases between them. The CDR3 spells CSARNYYQETQYF. CDR3 DNA: TGCAGTGCTAGGAACTACTACCAAGAGACCCAGTACTTC.

This clonotype was seen once. This may come from a read error, since a much larger clone is one base off. The gene calls are TRBV19 and TRBJ2-1; the D gene is possibly TRBD2 (6 bases). V lost 6 bases and J lost 4, with 28 bases in between. Germline V CDR1 and CDR2: LNHDA, SQIVND (reference sequence). The CDR3 has 19 amino acids. The CDR3 reads CASSQVLRTLGLGYNEQFF. In DNA, the CDR3 is TGTGCCAGTAGCCAAGTATTGAGGACTCTGGGACTTGGATACAATGAGCAGTTCTTC.

Note on this clonotype: The junction and the germline gene differ at one end; a read error may be behind it. V is TRBV6-1 and J is TRBJ2-7; 13 nucleotides agree with TRBD2. The CDR3 runs to 17 residues. Germline V CDR1 and CDR2: MNHNS, SASEGT. The CDR3 region has the DNA TGTGCCAGCAGGTGGACTAGCGGGAGACCCGGCTCCTACGAGCAGCACTTC. The encoded protein is CASRWTSGRPGSYEQHF.

The chain is built from TRBV7-2 and TRBJ2-1; 13 positions agree with TRBD2. Per germline, CDR1 SGHTA and CDR2 FQGNSA. J was trimmed by 0 bases and V by 8 bases; bases with no gene match: 13. The CDR3 is 19 amino acids. The CDR3 loop reads CASSPGSTSGRDSYNEQFF. CDR3 nucleotides: TGTGCCAGCTCACCCGGTAGTACTAGCGGGAGGGACTCCTACAATGAGCAGTTCTTC.

The gene calls are TRBV29-1 and TRBJ1-2; D possibly corresponds to TRBD1 (5 bases). CDR1 SQVTM and CDR2 ANQGSEA come from the germline V gene. The V and J ends lost 5 bases and 4 bases respectively, with 11 bases between them. The CDR3 runs to 12 residues. CDR3 sequence reads: CSVRQGTYGYTF. CDR3 sequence (DNA): TGCAGCGTTAGGCAGGGTACCTATGGCTACACCTTC.

This clonotype has at least ten counts. The chain combines TRBV12-3 or TRBV12-4 with TRBJ2-3, with D possibly TRBD2 on 6 matching bases. This CDR3 comprises 15 residues. The V end was cut by 7 bases, the J end by 4 bases, with 18 bases between. The CDR3 DNA reads as TGTGCCAGCACCCAGAGGAGGGGAGGTTCAGATACGCAGTATTTT. Encoded protein: CASTQRRGGSDTQYF.

Many counts were recorded for this clonotype. This sequence joins TRBV3-1 and TRBJ1-1, with a weak D call TRBD1 (5 bases). The length of the CDR3 is 14 residues. Germline-derived CDR1 and CDR2 are LGHDT and YNNKEL (reference sequence). The V end lost 11 bases, the J end lost 3 bases, and 19 bases lay between the germline ends. Here the CDR3 reads CAGPTGGKDTEAFF. The CDR3 nucleotides are TGTGCCGGCCCGACGGGGGGTAAAGACACTGAAGCTTTCTTT.

The chain is built from TRBV18 and TRBJ2-7, with 13 bases matching TRBD2. Germline trimming cut 0 bases from V and 3 bases from J; bases unmatched to any gene: 5. The CDR3 has 17 residues. Germline assignment: CDR1 KGHSH and CDR2 LQKENI. CDR3 in amino acids: CASSPPGTSGAFYEQYF. The CDR3 nucleotides read TGTGCCAGCTCACCACCTGGGACTAGCGGGGCCTTCTACGAGCAGTACTTC.

This clonotype was detected many times. This sequence joins TRBV19 and TRBJ2-7, with D possibly matching TRBD2 (5 bases). The V gene lost 1 base and the J gene lost 6 bases, with 7 bases spanning the gap. CDR3 length: 12 residues. CDR1 and CDR2 from the germline V gene are LNHDA and SQIVND (reference sequence). Here the CDR3 reads CASSIGGREQYF. CDR3 sequence (DNA): TGTGCCAGTAGTATAGGAGGGCGCGAGCAGTACTTC. The variable domain in full, completed from reference TRBV19 and TRBJ2-7, reads DGGITQSPKYLFRKEGQNVTLSCEQNLNHDAMYWYRQDPGQGLRLIYYSQIVNDFQKGDIAEGYSVSREKKESFPLTVTSAQKNPTAFYLCASSIGGREQYFGPGTRLTVT.

This clonotype was counted between two and nine times. The chain uses TRBV7-9 and TRBJ2-7, with TRBD2 matching over 12 bases. Per germline, CDR1 SEHNR and CDR2 FQNEAQ (reference sequence). With V trimmed by 4 bases and J by 5 bases, 12 bases remained unmatched. The CDR3 length is 17 residues. The CDR3 region has the DNA TGTGCCAGCAGCTCAAGGGGGCTAGCGGGAGGGGACGACGAGCAGTACTTC. Translation: CASSSRGLAGGDDEQYF. Full variable domain (outside the CDR3, taken from reference TRBV7-9 and TRBJ2-7): DTGVSQNPRHKITKRGQNVTFRCDPISEHNRLYWYRQTLGQGPEFLTYFQNEAQLEKSRLLSDRFSAERPKGSFSTLEIQRTEQGDSAMYLCASSSRGLAGGDDEQYFGPGTRLTVT.